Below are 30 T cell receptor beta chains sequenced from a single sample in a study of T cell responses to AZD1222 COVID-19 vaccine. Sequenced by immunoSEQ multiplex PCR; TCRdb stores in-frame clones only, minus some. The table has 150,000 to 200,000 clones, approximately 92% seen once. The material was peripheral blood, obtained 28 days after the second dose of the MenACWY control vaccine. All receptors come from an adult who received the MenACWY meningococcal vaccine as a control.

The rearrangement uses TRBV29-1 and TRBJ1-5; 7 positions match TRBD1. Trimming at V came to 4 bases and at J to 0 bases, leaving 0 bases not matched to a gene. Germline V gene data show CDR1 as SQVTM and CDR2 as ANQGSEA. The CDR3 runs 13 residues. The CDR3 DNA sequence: TGCAGCGTTGGACAGGGTAGCAATCAGCCCCAGCATTTT. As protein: CSVGQGSNQPQHF.

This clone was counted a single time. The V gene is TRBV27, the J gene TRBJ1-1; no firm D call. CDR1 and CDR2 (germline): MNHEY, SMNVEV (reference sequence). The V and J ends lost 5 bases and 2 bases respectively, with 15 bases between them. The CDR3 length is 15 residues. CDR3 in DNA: TGTGCCAGCAGTATCATAGGGCCCCTTAACACTGAAGCTTTCTTT. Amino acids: CASSIIGPLNTEAFF.

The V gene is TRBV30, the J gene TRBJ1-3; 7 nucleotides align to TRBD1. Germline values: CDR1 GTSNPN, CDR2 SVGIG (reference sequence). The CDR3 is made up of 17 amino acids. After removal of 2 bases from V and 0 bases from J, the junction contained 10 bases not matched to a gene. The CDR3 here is CAWSWGQTFLSGNTIYF. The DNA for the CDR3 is TGTGCCTGGAGTTGGGGACAGACCTTTCTCTCTGGAAACACCATATATTTT.

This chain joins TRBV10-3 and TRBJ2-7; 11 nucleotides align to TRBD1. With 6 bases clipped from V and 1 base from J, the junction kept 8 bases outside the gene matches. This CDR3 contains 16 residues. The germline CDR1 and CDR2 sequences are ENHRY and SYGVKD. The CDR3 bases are TGTGCCATCAGAGATGTCCGGGACAGGGGGTCCTACGAGCAGTACTTC. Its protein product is CAIRDVRDRGSYEQYF.

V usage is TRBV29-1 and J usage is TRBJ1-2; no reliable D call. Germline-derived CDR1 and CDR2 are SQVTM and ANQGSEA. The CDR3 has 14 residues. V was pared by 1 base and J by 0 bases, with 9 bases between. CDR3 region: CSVEVGTANYGYTF. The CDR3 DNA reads TGCAGCGTTGAAGTGGGTACAGCTAACTATGGCTACACCTTC.

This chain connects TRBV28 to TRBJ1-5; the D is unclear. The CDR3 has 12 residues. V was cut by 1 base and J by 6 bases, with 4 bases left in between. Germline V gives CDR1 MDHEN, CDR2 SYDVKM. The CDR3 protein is CASSLFVQPQHF. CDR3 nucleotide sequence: TGTGCCAGCAGTTTATTCGTTCAGCCCCAGCATTTT. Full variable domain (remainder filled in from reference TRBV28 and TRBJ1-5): DVKVTQSSRYLVKRTGEKVFLECVQDMDHENMFWYRQDPGLGLRLIYFSYDVKMKEKGDIPEGYSVSREKKERFSLILESASTNQTSMYLCASSLFVQPQHFGDGTRLSIL.

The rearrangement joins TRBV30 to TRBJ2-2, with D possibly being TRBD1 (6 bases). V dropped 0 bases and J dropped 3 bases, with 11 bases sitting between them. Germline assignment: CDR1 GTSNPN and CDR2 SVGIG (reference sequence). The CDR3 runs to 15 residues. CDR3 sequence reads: CAWSVGRGYTGELFF. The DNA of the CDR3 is TGTGCCTGGAGTGTGGGAAGGGGGTACACCGGGGAGCTGTTTTTT.

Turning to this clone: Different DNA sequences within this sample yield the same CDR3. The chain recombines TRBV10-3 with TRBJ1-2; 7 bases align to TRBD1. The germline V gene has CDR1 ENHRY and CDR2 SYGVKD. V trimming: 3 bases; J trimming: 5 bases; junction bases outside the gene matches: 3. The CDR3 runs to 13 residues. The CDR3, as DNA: TGTGCCATCAGTGAAGACAGGGATTATGGCTACACCTTC. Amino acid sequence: CAISEDRDYGYTF.

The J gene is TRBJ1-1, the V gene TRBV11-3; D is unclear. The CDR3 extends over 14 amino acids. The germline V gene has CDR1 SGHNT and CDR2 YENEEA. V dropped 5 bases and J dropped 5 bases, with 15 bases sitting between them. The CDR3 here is CASSPGPPGTEAFF. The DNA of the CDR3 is TGTGCCAGCAGCCCCGGCCCCCCCGGGACTGAAGCTTTCTTT.

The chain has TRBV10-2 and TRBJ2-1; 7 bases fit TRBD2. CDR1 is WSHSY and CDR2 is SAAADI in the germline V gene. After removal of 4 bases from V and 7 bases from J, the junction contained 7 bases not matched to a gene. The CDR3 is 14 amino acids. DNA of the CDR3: TGCGCCAGCAGTGTGGCGGGAGCGATGAATGAGCAGTTCTTC. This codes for CASSVAGAMNEQFF.

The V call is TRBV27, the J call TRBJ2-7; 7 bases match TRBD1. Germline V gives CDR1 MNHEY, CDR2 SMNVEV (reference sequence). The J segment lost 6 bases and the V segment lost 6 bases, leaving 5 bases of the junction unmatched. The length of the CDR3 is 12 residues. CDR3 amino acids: CASSRGQTEQYF. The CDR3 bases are TGTGCCAGCAGCCGGGGACAGACCGAGCAGTACTTC.

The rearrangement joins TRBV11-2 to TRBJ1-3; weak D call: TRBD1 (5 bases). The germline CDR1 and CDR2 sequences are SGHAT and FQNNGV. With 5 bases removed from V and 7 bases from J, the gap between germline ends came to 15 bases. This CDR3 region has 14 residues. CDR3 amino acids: CASSPATSGNTIYF. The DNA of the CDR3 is TGTGCCAGCAGCCCGGCAACCTCAGGGAACACCATATATTTT.

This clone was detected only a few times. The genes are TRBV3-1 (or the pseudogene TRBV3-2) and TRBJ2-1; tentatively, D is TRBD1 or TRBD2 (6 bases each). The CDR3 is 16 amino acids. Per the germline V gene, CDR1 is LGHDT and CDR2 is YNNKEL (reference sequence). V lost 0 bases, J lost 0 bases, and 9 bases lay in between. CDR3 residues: CASSQEGGSSYNEQFF. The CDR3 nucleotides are TGTGCCAGCAGCCAAGAGGGGGGCAGCTCCTACAATGAGCAGTTCTTC.

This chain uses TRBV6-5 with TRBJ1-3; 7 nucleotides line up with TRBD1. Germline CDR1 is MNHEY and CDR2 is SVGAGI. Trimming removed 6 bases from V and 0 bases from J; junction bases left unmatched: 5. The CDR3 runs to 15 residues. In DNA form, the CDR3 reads TGTGCCAGCAGATCAGGGACAGTCTCTGGAAACACCATATATTTT. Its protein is CASRSGTVSGNTIYF.

In DNA, the CDR3 is TGTGCCAGCTCACAAGAGAATTGGGTCTATGGCTACACCTTC. Amino acids: CASSQENWVYGYTF. V gene TRBV18 combines with J gene TRBJ1-2; D is unresolved. The CDR3 has 14 residues. In germline, CDR1 is KGHSH, CDR2 LQKENI. V gave up 4 bases and J gave up 4 bases, with 13 bases separating them. The variable domain in full, completed from reference TRBV18 and TRBJ1-2, reads NAGVMQNPRHLVRRRGQEARLRCSPMKGHSHVYWYRQLPEEGLKFMVYLQKENIIDESGMPKERFSAEFPKEGPSILRIQQVVRGDSAAYFCASSQENWVYGYTFGSGTRLTVV.

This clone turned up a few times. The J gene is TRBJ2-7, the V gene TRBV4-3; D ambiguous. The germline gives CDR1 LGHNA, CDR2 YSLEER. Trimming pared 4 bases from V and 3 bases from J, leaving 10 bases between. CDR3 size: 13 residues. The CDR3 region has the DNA TGCGCCAGCAGCCCCGAAGATGGCTACGAGCAGTACTTC. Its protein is CASSPEDGYEQYF.

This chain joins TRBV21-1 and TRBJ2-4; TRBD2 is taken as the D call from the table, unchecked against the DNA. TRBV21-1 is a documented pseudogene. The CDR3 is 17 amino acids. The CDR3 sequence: CASSTRRREKVRDIQYF. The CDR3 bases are TGTGCCAGCAGCACCCGTAGGCGGGAAAAAGTTAGAGACATTCAGTACTTC.

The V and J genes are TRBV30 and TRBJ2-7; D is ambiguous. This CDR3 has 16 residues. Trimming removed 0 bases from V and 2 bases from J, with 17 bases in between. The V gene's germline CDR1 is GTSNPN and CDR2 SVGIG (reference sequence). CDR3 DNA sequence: TGTGCCTGGAGTGTACGTAGGACCCTGGGCACCTACGAGCAGTACTTC. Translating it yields CAWSVRRTLGTYEQYF. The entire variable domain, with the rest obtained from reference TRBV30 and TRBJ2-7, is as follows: SQTIHQWPATLVQPVGSPLSLECTVEGTSNPNLYWYRQAAGRGLQLLFYSVGIGQISSEVPQNLSASRPQDRQFILSSKKLLLSDSGFYLCAWSVRRTLGTYEQYFGPGTRLTVT.

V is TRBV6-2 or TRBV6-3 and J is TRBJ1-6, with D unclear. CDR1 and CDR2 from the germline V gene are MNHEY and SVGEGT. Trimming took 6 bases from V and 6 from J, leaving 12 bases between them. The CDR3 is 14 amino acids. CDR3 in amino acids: CASSRRDLNSPLHF. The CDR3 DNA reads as TGTGCCAGCAGCCGCCGGGATCTTAATTCACCCCTCCACTTT.

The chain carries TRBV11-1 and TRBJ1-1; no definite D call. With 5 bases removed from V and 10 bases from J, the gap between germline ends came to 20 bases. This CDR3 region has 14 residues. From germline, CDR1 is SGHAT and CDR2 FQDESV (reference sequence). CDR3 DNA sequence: TGTGCCAGCAGCCTAACCCGGGCCCGAGAGGGAGCTTTCTTT. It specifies CASSLTRAREGAFF. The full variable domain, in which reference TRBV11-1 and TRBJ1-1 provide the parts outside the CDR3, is EAEVAQSPRYKITEKSQAVAFWCDPISGHATLYWYRQILGQGPELLVQFQDESVVDDSQLPKDRFSAERLKGVDSTLKIQPAELGDSAMYLCASSLTRAREGAFFGQGTRLTVV.

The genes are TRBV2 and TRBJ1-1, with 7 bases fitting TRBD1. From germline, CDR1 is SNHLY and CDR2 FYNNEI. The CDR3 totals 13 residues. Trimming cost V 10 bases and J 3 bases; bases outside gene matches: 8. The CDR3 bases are TGTGCCACCATCCGGGACAGAGACACTGAAGCTTTCTTT. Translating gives CATIRDRDTEAFF.

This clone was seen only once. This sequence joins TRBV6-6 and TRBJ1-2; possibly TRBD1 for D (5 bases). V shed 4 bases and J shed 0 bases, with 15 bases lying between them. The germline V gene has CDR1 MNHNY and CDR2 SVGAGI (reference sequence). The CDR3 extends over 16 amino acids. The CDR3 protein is CASSLGRRGANYGYTF. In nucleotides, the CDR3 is TGTGCCAGCAGTTTAGGACGGCGGGGGGCTAACTATGGCTACACCTTC.

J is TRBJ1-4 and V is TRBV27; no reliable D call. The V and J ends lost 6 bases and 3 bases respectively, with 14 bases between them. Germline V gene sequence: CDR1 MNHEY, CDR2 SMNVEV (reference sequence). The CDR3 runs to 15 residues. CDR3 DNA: TGTGCCAGCAGCCATACGGTGGGGTCTAATGAAAAACTGTTTTTT. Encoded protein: CASSHTVGSNEKLFF.

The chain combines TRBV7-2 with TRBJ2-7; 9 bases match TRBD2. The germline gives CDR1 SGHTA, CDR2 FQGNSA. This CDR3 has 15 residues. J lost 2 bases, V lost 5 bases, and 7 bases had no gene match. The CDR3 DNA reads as TGTGCCAGCAGCCTTGGACTAGCGAATACCTACGAGCAGTACTTC. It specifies CASSLGLANTYEQYF.

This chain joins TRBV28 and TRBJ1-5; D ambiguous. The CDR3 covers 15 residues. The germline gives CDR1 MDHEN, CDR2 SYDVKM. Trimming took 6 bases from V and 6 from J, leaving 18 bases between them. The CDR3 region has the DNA TGTGCCAGCAGACCTAGGACCGGTGCCGGTCAGCCCCAGCATTTT. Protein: CASRPRTGAGQPQHF.

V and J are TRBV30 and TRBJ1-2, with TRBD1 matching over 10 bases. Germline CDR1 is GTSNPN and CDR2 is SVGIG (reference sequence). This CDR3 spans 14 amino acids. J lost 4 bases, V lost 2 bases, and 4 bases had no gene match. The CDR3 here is CAWSSGQGLYGYTF. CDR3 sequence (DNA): TGTGCCTGGAGTTCGGGACAGGGGCTCTATGGCTACACCTTC.

The CDR3 protein is CASSFSRTGANVLTF. For the CDR3, the DNA is TGTGCCAGCAGCTTCTCAAGGACTGGGGCCAACGTCCTGACTTTC. The chain recombines TRBV11-2 with TRBJ2-6, with unresolved D. There are 15 residues in the CDR3. The V and J ends lost 3 bases and 2 bases respectively, with 8 bases between them. CDR1 and CDR2 (germline): SGHAT, FQNNGV.

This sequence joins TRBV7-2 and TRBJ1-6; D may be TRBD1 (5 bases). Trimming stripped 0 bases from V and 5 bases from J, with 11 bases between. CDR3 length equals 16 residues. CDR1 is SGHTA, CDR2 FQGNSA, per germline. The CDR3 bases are TGTGCCAGCAGCTTAGCTCCTCAGGGCCATAATTCACCCCTCCACTTT. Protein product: CASSLAPQGHNSPLHF.

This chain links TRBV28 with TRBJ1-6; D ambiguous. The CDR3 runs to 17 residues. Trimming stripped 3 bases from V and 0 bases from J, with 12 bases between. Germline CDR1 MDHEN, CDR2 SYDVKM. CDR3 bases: TGTGCCAGCAGTTTCAGCTGGGTCAGCTCCTATAATTCACCCCTCCACTTT. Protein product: CASSFSWVSSYNSPLHF.

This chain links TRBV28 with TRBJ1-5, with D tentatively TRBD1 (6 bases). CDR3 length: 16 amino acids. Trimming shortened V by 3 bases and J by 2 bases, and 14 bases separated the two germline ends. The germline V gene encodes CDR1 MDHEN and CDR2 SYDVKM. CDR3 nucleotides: TGTGCCAGCAGTTTCTCCAGGGGAGCAGGCAATCAGCCCCAGCATTTT. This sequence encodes CASSFSRGAGNQPQHF.